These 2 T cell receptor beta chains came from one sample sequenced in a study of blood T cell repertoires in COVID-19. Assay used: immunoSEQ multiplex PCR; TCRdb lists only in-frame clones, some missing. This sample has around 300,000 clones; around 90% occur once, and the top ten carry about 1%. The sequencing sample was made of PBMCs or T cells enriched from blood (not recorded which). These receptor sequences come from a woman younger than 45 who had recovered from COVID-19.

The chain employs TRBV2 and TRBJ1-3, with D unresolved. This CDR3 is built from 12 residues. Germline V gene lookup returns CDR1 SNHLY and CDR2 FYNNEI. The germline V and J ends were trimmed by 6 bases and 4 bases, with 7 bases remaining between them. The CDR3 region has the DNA TGTGCCAGCAGCCCACAGGGAAACACCATATATTTT. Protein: CASSPQGNTIYF.

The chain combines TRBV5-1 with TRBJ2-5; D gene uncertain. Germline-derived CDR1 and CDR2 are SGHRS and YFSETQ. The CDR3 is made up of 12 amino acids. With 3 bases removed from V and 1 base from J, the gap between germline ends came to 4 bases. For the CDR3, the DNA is TGCGCCAGCAGCTCAGGCCAAGAGACCCAGTACTTC. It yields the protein CASSSGQETQYF.